This T cell receptor beta chain is from a study of vaccination effects on CD4 cells after COVID-19. Study-level points and caveats: The study, lacking early post-infection timepoints, had few convalescent patients.

Method: immunoSEQ multiplex PCR; TCRdb's copy keeps in-frame clones and lacks some. The data contain about 66,000 clones, under 85% of them singletons. ViraFEST expansion of antigen-specific CD4+ T cells with viral peptide pools preceded sequencing. Upon completion of more than 9 days in culture, CD4+ T cells were isolated. Everyone in the study got two shots of either the BNT162b2 or mRNA-1273 vaccine. Prior SARS-CoV-2 infection was absent in the vaccine recipients, as shown by negative nucleocapsid antibodies. After approximately 2 million PBMC were placed in each well, they were cultured with around 10 IU/ml IL-2 and around 10 ug/ml peptides. V dropped 5 bases and J dropped 8; count of bases not matched to a gene: 11. Germline values: CDR1 SGHTA, CDR2 FQGTGA. The CDR3 contains 14 residues. This clone was found a few times. Its matching antigen is unknown.

The receptor was isolated from a human donor who received a COVID-19 vaccine. This material consisted of CD4+ T cells from PBMCs cultured with HCoV-OC43 spike peptides, taken after COVID-19 vaccination. The subset denotes: HCoV-OC43 spike overlapping peptide pool stimulation. The rearrangement uses TRBV7-3 and TRBJ1-2; 7 positions match TRBD1. The CDR3 DNA sequence: TGTGCCAGCAGCCGGACCCGGGACAGCGGGGGCTACACCTTC. Encoded protein: CASSRTRDSGGYTF.